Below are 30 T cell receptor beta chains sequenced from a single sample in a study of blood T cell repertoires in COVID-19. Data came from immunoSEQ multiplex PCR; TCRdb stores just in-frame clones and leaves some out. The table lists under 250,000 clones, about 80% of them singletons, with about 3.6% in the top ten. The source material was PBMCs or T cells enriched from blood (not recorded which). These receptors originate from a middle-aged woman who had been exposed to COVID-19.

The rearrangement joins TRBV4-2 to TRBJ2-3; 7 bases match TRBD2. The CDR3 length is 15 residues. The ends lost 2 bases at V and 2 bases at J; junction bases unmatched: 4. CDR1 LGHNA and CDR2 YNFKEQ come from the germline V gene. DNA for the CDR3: TGTGCCAGCAGCCAACGGGACTATTTCACAGATACGCAGTATTTT. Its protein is CASSQRDYFTDTQYF.

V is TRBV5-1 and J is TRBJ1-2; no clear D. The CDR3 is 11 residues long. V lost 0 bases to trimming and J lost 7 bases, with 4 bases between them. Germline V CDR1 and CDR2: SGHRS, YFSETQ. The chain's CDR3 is CASSLGSGYTF. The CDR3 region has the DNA TGCGCCAGCAGCTTGGGCAGTGGCTACACCTTC.

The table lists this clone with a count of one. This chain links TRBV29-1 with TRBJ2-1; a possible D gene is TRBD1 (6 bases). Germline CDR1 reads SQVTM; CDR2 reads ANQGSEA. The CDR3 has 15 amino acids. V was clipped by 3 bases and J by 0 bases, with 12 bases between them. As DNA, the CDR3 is TGCAGCGTTGACCCAGGGGCTGGCTCCTACAATGAGCAGTTCTTC. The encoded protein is CSVDPGAGSYNEQFF.

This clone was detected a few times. CDR3 DNA sequence: TGCGCCAGCAGCCAAGATTTGGGACAGGGGTCTAATGAAAAACTGTTTTTT. Amino acid sequence: CASSQDLGQGSNEKLFF. V gene TRBV4-3 combines with J gene TRBJ1-4, with 10 bases lining up with TRBD1. Germline V lookup: CDR1 LGHNA, CDR2 YSLEER. V dropped 0 bases and J dropped 3; count of bases not matched to a gene: 4. This CDR3 comprises 17 residues.

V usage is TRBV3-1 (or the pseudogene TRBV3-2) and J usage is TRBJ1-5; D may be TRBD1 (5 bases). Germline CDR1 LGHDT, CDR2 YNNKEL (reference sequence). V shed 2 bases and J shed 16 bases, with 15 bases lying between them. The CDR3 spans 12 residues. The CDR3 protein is CASSQSTGARHF. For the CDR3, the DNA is TGTGCCAGCAGCCAAAGCACAGGAGCCAGACATTTT.

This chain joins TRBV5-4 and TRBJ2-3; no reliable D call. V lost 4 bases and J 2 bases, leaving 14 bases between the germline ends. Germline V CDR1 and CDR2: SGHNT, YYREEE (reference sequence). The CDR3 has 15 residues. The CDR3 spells CASSPPQRLTDTQYF. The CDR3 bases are TGTGCCAGCAGCCCACCCCAGCGACTCACAGATACGCAGTATTTT.

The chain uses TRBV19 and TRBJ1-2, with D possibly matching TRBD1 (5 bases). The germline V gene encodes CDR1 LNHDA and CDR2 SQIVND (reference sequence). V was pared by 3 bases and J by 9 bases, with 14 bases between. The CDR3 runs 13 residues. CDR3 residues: CASSIRGVDSYTF. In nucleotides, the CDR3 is TGTGCCAGTAGTATTCGGGGGGTTGATAGCTACACCTTC.

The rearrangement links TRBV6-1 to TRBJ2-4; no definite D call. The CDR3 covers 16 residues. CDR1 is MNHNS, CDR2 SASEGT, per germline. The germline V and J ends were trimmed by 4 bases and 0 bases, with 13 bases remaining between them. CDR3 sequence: CASSGPRLLAKNIQYF. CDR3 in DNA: TGTGCCAGCAGTGGCCCGAGGTTACTAGCCAAAAACATTCAGTACTTC.

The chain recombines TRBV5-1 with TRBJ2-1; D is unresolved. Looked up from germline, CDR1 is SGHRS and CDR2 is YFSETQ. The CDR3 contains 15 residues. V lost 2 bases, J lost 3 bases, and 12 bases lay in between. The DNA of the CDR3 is TGCGCCAGCAGCTTTTCGGTTCAGGTCTACAATGAGCAGTTCTTC. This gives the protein CASSFSVQVYNEQFF. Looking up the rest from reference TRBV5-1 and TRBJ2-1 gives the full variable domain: KAGVTQTPRYLIKTRGQQVTLSCSPISGHRSVSWYQQTPGQGLQFLFEYFSETQRNKGNFPGRFSGRQFSNSRSEMNVSTLELGDSALYLCASSFSVQVYNEQFFGPGTRLTVL.

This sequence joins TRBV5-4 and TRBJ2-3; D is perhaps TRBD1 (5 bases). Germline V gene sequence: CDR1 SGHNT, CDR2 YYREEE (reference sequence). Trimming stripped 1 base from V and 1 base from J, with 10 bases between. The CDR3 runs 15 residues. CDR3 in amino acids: CASSLTGDGTDTQYF. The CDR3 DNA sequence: TGTGCCAGCAGCTTGACAGGCGACGGCACAGATACGCAGTATTTT.

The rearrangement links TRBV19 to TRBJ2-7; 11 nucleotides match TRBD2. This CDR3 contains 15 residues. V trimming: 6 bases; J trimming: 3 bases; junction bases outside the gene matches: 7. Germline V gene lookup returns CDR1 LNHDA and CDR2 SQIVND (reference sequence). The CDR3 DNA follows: TGTGCCAGTAGGACTAGCGGGGCTCCGATCTACGAGCAGTACTTC. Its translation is CASRTSGAPIYEQYF.

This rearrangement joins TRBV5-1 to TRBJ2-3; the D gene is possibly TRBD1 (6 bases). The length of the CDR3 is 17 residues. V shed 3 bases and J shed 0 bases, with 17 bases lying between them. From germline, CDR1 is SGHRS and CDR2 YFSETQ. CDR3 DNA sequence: TGCGCCAGCAGCTCCGGGACACTATCTTCTAGCACAGATACGCAGTATTTT. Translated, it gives CASSSGTLSSSTDTQYF.

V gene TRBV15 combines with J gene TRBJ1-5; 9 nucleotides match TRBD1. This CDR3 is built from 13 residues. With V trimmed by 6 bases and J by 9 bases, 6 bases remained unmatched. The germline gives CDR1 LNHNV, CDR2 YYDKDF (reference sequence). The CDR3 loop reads CATSTDRGGPQHF. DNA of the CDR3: TGTGCCACCAGTACGGACAGGGGTGGGCCCCAGCATTTT. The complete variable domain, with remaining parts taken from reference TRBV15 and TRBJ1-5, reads DAMVIQNPRYQVTQFGKPVTLSCSQTLNHNVMYWYQQKSSQAPKLLFHYYDKDFNNEADTPDNFQSRRPNTSFCFLDIRSPGLGDTAMYLCATSTDRGGPQHFGDGTRLSIL.

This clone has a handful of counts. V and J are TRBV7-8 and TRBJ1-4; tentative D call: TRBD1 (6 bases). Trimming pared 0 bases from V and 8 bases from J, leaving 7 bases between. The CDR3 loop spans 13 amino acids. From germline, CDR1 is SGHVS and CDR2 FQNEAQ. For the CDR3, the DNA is TGTGCCAGCAGCTTAGCGCAGGGGGAAAAACTGTTTTTT. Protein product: CASSLAQGEKLFF.

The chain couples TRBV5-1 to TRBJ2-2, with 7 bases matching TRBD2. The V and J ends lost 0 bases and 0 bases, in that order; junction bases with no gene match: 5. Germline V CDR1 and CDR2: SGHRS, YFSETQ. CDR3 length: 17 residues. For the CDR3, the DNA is TGCGCCAGCAGCTTGGGCCCGGGACTAACGAACACCGGGGAGCTGTTTTTT. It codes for CASSLGPGLTNTGELFF.

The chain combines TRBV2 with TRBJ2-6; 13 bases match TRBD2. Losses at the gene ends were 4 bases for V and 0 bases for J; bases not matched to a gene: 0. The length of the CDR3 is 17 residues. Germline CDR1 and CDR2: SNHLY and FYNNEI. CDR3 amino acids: CASSGLAGGSGANVLTF. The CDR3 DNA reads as TGTGCCAGCAGTGGACTAGCGGGGGGCTCTGGGGCCAACGTCCTGACTTTC.

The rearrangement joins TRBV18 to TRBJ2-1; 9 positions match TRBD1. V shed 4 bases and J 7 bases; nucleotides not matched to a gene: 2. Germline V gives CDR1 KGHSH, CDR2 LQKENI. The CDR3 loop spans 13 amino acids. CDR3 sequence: CASSRGQGNEQFF. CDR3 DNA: TGTGCCAGCTCACGAGGACAGGGGAATGAGCAGTTCTTC.

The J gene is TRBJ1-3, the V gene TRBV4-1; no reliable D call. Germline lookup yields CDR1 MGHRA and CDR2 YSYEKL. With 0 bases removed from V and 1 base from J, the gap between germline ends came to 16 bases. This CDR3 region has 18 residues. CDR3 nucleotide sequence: TGCGCCAGCAGCCAAGATCTTGGGCAGGTACCATCTGGAAACACCATATATTTT. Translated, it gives CASSQDLGQVPSGNTIYF.

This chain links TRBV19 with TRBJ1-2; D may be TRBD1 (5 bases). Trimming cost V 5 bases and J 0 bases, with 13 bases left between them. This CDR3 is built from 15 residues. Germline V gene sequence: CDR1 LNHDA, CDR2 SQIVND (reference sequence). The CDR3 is CASSSWTPTNYGYTF. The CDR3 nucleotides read TGTGCCAGTAGTTCCTGGACACCGACTAACTATGGCTACACCTTC. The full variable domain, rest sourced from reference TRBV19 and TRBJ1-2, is DGGITQSPKYLFRKEGQNVTLSCEQNLNHDAMYWYRQDPGQGLRLIYYSQIVNDFQKGDIAEGYSVSREKKESFPLTVTSAQKNPTAFYLCASSSWTPTNYGYTFGSGTRLTVV.

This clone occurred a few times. The CDR3 region is CASSLGTGAEKLFF. The DNA of the CDR3 is TGTGCCAGCAGCCTAGGGACAGGGGCTGAAAAACTGTTTTTT. The gene calls are TRBV7-9 and TRBJ1-4, with 10 bases matching TRBD1. Germline CDR1 SEHNR, CDR2 FQNEAQ (reference sequence). The CDR3 has 14 residues. The ends lost 5 bases at V and 7 bases at J; junction bases unmatched: 4.

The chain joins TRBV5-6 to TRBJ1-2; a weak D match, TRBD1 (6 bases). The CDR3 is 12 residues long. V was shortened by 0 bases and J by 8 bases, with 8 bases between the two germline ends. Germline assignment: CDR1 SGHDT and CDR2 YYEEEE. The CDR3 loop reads CASSLGQVGYTF. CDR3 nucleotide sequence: TGTGCCAGCAGCTTGGGACAGGTGGGCTACACCTTC.

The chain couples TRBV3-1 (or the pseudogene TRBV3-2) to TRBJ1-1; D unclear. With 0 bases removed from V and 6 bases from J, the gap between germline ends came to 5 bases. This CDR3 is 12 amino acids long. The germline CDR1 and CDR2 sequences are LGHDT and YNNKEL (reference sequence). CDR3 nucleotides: TGTGCCAGCAGCCAAGATGGGCCTGAAGCTTTCTTT. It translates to CASSQDGPEAFF.

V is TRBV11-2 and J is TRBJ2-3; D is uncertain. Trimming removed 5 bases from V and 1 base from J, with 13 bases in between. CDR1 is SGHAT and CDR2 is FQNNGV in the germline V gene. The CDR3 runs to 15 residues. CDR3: CASSKTRGGTDTQYF. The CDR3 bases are TGTGCCAGCAGCAAGACCCGCGGCGGCACAGATACGCAGTATTTT.

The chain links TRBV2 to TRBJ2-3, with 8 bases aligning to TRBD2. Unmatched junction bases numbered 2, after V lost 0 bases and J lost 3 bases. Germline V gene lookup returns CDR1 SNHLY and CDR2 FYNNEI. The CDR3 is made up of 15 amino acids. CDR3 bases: TGTGCCAGCAGTGAAGCGCCGGGGGGGACAGATACGCAGTATTTT. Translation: CASSEAPGGTDTQYF. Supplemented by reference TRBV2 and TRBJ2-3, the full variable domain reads EPEVTQTPSHQVTQMGQEVILRCVPISNHLYFYWYRQILGQKVEFLVSFYNNEISEKSEIFDDQFSVERPDGSNFTLKIRSTKLEDSAMYFCASSEAPGGTDTQYFGPGTRLTVL.

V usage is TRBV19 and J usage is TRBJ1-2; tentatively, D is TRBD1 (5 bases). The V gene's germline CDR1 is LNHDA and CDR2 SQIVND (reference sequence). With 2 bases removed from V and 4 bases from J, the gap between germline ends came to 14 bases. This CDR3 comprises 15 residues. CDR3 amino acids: CASSIFKGVAYGYTF. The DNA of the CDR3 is TGTGCCAGTAGTATATTTAAAGGGGTCGCCTATGGCTACACCTTC.

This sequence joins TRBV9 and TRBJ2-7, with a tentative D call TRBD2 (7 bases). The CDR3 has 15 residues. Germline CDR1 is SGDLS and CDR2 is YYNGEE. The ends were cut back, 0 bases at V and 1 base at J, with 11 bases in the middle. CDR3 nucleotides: TGTGCCAGCAGCGTAGAGGCGGGGGCGTCCTACGAGCAGTACTTC. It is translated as CASSVEAGASYEQYF.

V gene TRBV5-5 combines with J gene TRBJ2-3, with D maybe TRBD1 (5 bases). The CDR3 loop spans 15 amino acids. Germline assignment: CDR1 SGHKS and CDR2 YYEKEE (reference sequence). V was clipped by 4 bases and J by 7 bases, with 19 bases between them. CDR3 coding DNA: TGTGCCAGCAGCCGCCTAGAGACAGTTCCAAATACGCAGTATTTT. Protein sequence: CASSRLETVPNTQYF.

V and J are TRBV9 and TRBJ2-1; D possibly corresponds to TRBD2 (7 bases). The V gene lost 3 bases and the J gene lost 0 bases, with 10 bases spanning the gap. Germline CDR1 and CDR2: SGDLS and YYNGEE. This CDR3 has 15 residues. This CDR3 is CASSARGASYNEQFF. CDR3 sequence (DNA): TGTGCCAGCAGCGCTCGGGGGGCCTCCTACAATGAGCAGTTCTTC.

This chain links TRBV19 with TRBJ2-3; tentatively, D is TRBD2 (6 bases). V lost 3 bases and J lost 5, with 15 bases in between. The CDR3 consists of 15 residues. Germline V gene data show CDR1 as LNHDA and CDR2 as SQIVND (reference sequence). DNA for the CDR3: TGTGCCAGTAGTATCCGGAAGGGCGGGGAAGATACGCAGTATTTT. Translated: CASSIRKGGEDTQYF.

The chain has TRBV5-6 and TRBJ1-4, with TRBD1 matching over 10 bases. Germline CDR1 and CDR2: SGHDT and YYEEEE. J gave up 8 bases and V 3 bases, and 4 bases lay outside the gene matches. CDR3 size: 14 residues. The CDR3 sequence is CASSWDRGSEKLFF. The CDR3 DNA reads TGTGCCAGCAGCTGGGACAGGGGATCCGAAAAACTGTTTTTT.